The rows below give T cell receptor beta chains drawn from one sample of a study of chronic HIV infection and antiretroviral therapy. TCRdb fed the 5' RACE reads into MiXCR, producing one record per CDR3 protein. The sample contains roughly 48,000 distinct CDR3 sequences, under 20% of which appear only once. The sequenced material came from peripheral blood. These receptors were obtained from an adult who had HIV and had not received antiretroviral therapy, or was an uninfected healthy control (not recorded which). The CDR3 runs from the conserved cysteine through the conserved F or W. D genes are given only for firm matches. Where a row states a size, it is once, few, many or the class of an expanded clone; other rows omit it.

d_gene: -
j_gene: TRBJ2-5
v_gene: TRBV28
abundance: -
CDR3aa: CASGPLLNTNQETQYF
CDR3nt: TGTGCCAGCGGCCCTCTCCTCAACACGAACCAAGAGACCCAGTACTTC

d_gene: -
j_gene: TRBJ2-1
v_gene: TRBV4-1
abundance: -
CDR3aa: CASSQPARSSYNEQFF
CDR3nt: TGCGCCAGCAGCCAACCAGCCCGAAGCTCCTACAATGAGCAGTTCTTC

d_gene: TRBD2
j_gene: TRBJ2-1
v_gene: TRBV4-1
abundance: -
CDR3aa: CASSQDRLRLAEKSSYNEQFF
CDR3nt: TGCGCCAGCAGCCAAGATAGACTCCGACTAGCGGAAAAGAGCTCCTACAATGAGCAGTTCTTC

d_gene: TRBD1
j_gene: TRBJ1-1
v_gene: TRBV29-1
abundance: -
CDR3aa: CSVRGGGTEAFF
CDR3nt: TGCAGCGTCAGGGGGGGGGGCACTGAAGCTTTCTTT

d_gene: -
j_gene: TRBJ1-1
v_gene: TRBV4-1
abundance: -
CDR3aa: CASSPAWAANTEAFF
CDR3nt: TGCGCCAGCAGCCCTGCCTGGGCAGCGAACACTGAAGCTTTCTTT

d_gene: -
j_gene: TRBJ1-1
v_gene: TRBV28
abundance: -
CDR3aa: CASRGYPEAFF
CDR3nt: TGTGCCAGCAGGGGGTATCCCGAAGCTTTCTTT

d_gene: -
j_gene: TRBJ2-7
v_gene: TRBV10-3
abundance: few
CDR3aa: CAISDRGPGLSYEQYF
CDR3nt: TGTGCCATCAGTGACCGCGGCCCGGGGTTAAGCTACGAGCAGTACTTC

d_gene: TRBD1
j_gene: TRBJ2-3
v_gene: TRBV6-6
abundance: few
CDR3aa: CASRPQGATDTQYF
CDR3nt: TGTGCCAGCAGACCGCAGGGGGCTACAGATACGCAGTATTTT

d_gene: -
j_gene: TRBJ2-7
v_gene: TRBV5-1
abundance: -
CDR3aa: CASSLVGVSGPYEQYF
CDR3nt: TGCGCCAGCAGCTTGGTGGGGGTTAGCGGACCTTACGAGCAGTACTTC

d_gene: -
j_gene: TRBJ1-2
v_gene: TRBV6-1
abundance: -
CDR3aa: CASSEHRNLRGYTF
CDR3nt: TGTGCCAGCAGCGAACATAGAAATCTTAGGGGCTACACCTTC